Listed below are T cell receptor beta chains from one sample, sequenced in a study of T cell responses to AZD1222 COVID-19 vaccine. Method: immunoSEQ multiplex PCR; TCRdb's copy keeps in-frame clones and lacks some. The sample yields roughly 100,000 clones, roughly 89% seen once. Here the sequenced sample was peripheral blood, taken on day 0 of AZD1222 vaccination. Receptors were obtained from an adult in good health. Each CDR3 is given with its conserved first and last residue. A D gene is named only where the DNA matches it firmly. Clone size is shown for a subset of rows, as once, few, many or a class of expanded clone.

D: -; size: -; V: TRBV4-1; J: TRBJ1-4; DNA: TGCGCCAGCAGCCAAGCCGCAACTAATGAAAAACTGTTTTTT; CDR3: CASSQAATNEKLFF
D: -; size: once; V: TRBV5-8; J: TRBJ1-2; DNA: TGTGCCAGCAGCTTAATCCAGGGGCCACAAGCCTATGGCTACACCTTC; CDR3: CASSLIQGPQAYGYTF
D: TRBD2; size: once; V: TRBV7-6; J: TRBJ2-3; DNA: TGTGCCAGCAGCCTCTCTACTGGCGGGAGGACCACAGATACGCAGTATTTT; CDR3: CASSLSTGGRTTDTQYF
D: -; size: -; V: TRBV5-1; J: TRBJ1-1; DNA: TGCGCCAGCAGCCCAACGACAGGATCTTATGCTGAAGCTTTCTTT; CDR3: CASSPTTGSYAEAFF
D: -; size: once; V: TRBV27; J: TRBJ2-3; DNA: TGTGCCACCCGTGGTTTAACTAGCACAGATACGCAGTATTTT; CDR3: CATRGLTSTDTQYF
D: -; size: -; V: TRBV3-1/TRBV3-2; J: TRBJ2-5; DNA: TGTGCCAGCAGCCAAGATCGGTACAGGGCAGAGACCCAGTACTTC; CDR3: CASSQDRYRAETQYF
D: -; size: -; V: TRBV28; J: TRBJ1-2; DNA: TGTGCCAGCAAGACAGGAGCTAACTATGGCTACACCTTC; CDR3: CASKTGANYGYTF
D: -; size: -; V: TRBV6-5; J: TRBJ2-7; DNA: TGTGCCAGCAGTTTTCAACTAGGCCCCTACGAGCAGTACTTC; CDR3: CASSFQLGPYEQYF
D: TRBD1; size: once; V: TRBV7-2; J: TRBJ2-1; DNA: TGTGCCAGCAGCTTAGCTAGACCCACAGGGGGCTATGAGCAGTTCTTC; CDR3: CASSLARPTGGYEQFF
D: TRBD1; size: -; V: TRBV9; J: TRBJ2-3; DNA: TGTGCCAGCAGCCTCTGGACAGGGGGCCCCACAGATACGCAGTATTTT; CDR3: CASSLWTGGPTDTQYF
D: -; size: once; V: TRBV6-5; J: TRBJ2-7; DNA: TGTGCCAGCAAAAAGGGGGGGACACCAGCCTACGAGCAGTACTTC; CDR3: CASKKGGTPAYEQYF
D: -; size: -; V: TRBV3-1/TRBV3-2; J: TRBJ2-7; DNA: TGTGCCAGCAGCCCCTCCCTCGCGTTGGAGCAGTACTTC; CDR3: CASSPSLALEQYF
D: -; size: -; V: TRBV7-8; J: TRBJ2-2; DNA: TGTGCCAGCAGCCCTGTTGGGAGAACCGGGGAGCTGTTTTTT; CDR3: CASSPVGRTGELFF
D: -; size: -; V: TRBV7-2; J: TRBJ2-7; DNA: TGTGCCAGCAGCTCCCGACAGAGCTCCTACGAGCAGTACTTC; CDR3: CASSSRQSSYEQYF
D: -; size: -; V: TRBV7-3; J: TRBJ1-1; DNA: TGTGCCAGCAGCTTAAGTGGGGTCTTGGACACTGAAGCTTTCTTT; CDR3: CASSLSGVLDTEAFF
D: TRBD2; size: -; V: TRBV7-2; J: TRBJ2-1; DNA: TGTGCCAGCAGCCCCCTCCCCGGGACTAGCTGGGGGAATGAGCAGTTCTTC; CDR3: CASSPLPGTSWGNEQFF
D: -; size: -; V: TRBV28; J: TRBJ2-7; DNA: TGTGCCAGCAGTTCCCCAGGGAGCCACGAGCAGTACTTC; CDR3: CASSSPGSHEQYF
D: -; size: -; V: TRBV21-1; J: TRBJ1-1; DNA: TGTGCCAGCAGCAAAGAAGTAGAGGCTTTCTTT; CDR3: CASSKEVEAFF
D: TRBD2; size: -; V: TRBV6-1; J: TRBJ2-3; DNA: TGTGCCAGCAGTGCCTACCTAGCGGGAGGGACCACAGATACGCAGTATTTT; CDR3: CASSAYLAGGTTDTQYF
D: TRBD1; size: -; V: TRBV9; J: TRBJ1-2; DNA: TGTGCCAGCAGCACCGGGACAGGCGATGGCTACACCTTC; CDR3: CASSTGTGDGYTF
D: TRBD1; size: once; V: TRBV9; J: TRBJ1-2; DNA: TGTGCCAGCGCCCGTTCCGGGACAGAGTATGGCTACACCTTC; CDR3: CASARSGTEYGYTF
D: TRBD1; size: -; V: TRBV7-2; J: TRBJ2-5; DNA: TGTGCCAGCAGCTTAGTTTCTAGACAGGGCATTCCCGAAGAGACCCAGTACTTC; CDR3: CASSLVSRQGIPEETQYF
D: -; size: -; V: TRBV3-1/TRBV3-2; J: TRBJ2-3; DNA: TGTGCCAGCAGCCCCACCCTTCAGGGTACGCAGTATTTT; CDR3: CASSPTLQGTQYF
D: -; size: -; V: TRBV10-1; J: TRBJ2-7; DNA: TGCGCCAGCAGTGAGAACAACTACGAGCAGTACTTC; CDR3: CASSENNYEQYF
D: -; size: -; V: TRBV15; J: TRBJ1-5; DNA: TGTGCCACCAGCAGAGACGTCAATCAGCCCCAGCATTTT; CDR3: CATSRDVNQPQHF
D: -; size: -; V: TRBV6-1; J: TRBJ1-1; DNA: TGTGCCAGCAGTGAAATCTGGCAGTTGAACACTGAAGCTTTCTTT; CDR3: CASSEIWQLNTEAFF
D: TRBD2; size: -; V: TRBV10-3; J: TRBJ2-1; DNA: TGTGCCATCAGTGAGCCTCAAGCGGGGGCCTACAATGAGCAGTTCTTC; CDR3: CAISEPQAGAYNEQFF
D: -; size: -; V: TRBV13; J: TRBJ1-2; DNA: TGTGCCAGCAGCTTAGTGGCCAGCTATGGCTACACCTTC; CDR3: CASSLVASYGYTF
D: -; size: -; V: TRBV13; J: TRBJ1-1; DNA: TGTGCCAGCAGCTCCGCGACATCTGAAGCTTTCTTT; CDR3: CASSSATSEAFF
D: -; size: -; V: TRBV30; J: TRBJ2-1; DNA: TGTGCCTGGAGTACGACTAGTTACAATGAGCAGTTCTTC; CDR3: CAWSTTSYNEQFF
D: TRBD2; size: -; V: TRBV5-1; J: TRBJ2-7; DNA: TGCGCCAGCAGAAGGAGCGGGACTAGCGAGCAGTACTTC; CDR3: CASRRSGTSEQYF
D: -; size: -; V: TRBV7-2; J: TRBJ1-6; DNA: TGTGCCAGCAGCTTGGGGGGAAACAATTCACCCCTCCACTTT; CDR3: CASSLGGNNSPLHF